Detailed here is one T cell receptor (beta chain). As yet, its antigen is unknown. The protocol was immunoSEQ multiplex PCR, while the TCRdb copy is restricted to in-frame clones and leaves out a portion. The data contain roughly 280,000 clones, 65% to 90% of them singletons. The sample comes from a study of cytomegalovirus exposure and HLA in healthy donors. Study-wide results and limits: The classifier was said to identify cytomegalovirus status with high specificity and sensitivity. Subsequent analysis of the 100 to 150 validation repertoires found a tendency for first-cohort TCR clusters to co-occur. Rarity characterized most TCR sequences, yet some public TCRs appeared in many donors.

The receptor was isolated from a woman aged 18-29 years in good health and CMV-seronegative. Sample: PBMCs.

The CDR3 protein is CAFGHQENTEAFF. CDR3 bases: TGTGCCTTTGGACATCAAGAGAACACTGAAGCTTTCTTT. The chain carries TRBV30 and TRBJ1-1; possibly TRBD1 for D (5 bases). The CDR3 has 13 amino acids. Germline CDR1 reads GTSNPN; CDR2 reads SVGIG (reference sequence). V dropped 7 bases and J dropped 1 base, with 13 bases sitting between them.